Listed below are T cell receptor beta chains from one sample, sequenced in a study of blood T cells in healthy people across ages. MiXCR was run by TCRdb on the 5' RACE reads, yielding one entry per CDR3 protein. This repertoire shows hundreds of thousands of distinct CDR3 sequences, roughly three fifths found once; its top ten account for roughly 24%. Sequences were obtained from blood. These receptors originate from a man aged 40-49 years in good health. CDR3s include the opening cysteine and the closing phenylalanine or tryptophan. The order of the fields is clone size, D gene, CDR3 length, V gene, J gene, CDR3 protein, CDR3 DNA. D genes are given only for firm matches. A clone size is listed for some rows: how often the clone was seen (once, few, many), or a class if it is expanded.

abundance: few; d_gene: TRBD1; len: 16; v_gene: TRBV10-3; j_gene: TRBJ1-1; CDR3aa: CAIRPDPGQGFSEAFF; CDR3nt: TGTGCCATCAGACCCGACCCGGGACAGGGGTTTTCTGAAGCTTTCTTT
abundance: few; d_gene: TRBD1; len: 16; v_gene: TRBV5-1; j_gene: TRBJ2-3; CDR3aa: CASSLEGTDNTDTQYF; CDR3nt: TGCGCCAGCAGCTTGGAAGGGACAGACAACACAGATACGCAGTATTTT
abundance: -; d_gene: TRBD1; len: 14; v_gene: TRBV6-1; j_gene: TRBJ1-5; CDR3aa: CASSHRDREQPQHF; CDR3nt: TGTGCCAGCAGTCACCGGGACAGGGAACAGCCCCAGCATTTT
abundance: few; d_gene: TRBD2; len: 15; v_gene: TRBV6-2/TRBV6-3; j_gene: TRBJ2-3; CDR3aa: CASSPGLAIRDTQYF; CDR3nt: TGTGCCAGCAGTCCGGGACTAGCGATACGGGATACGCAGTATTTT
abundance: -; d_gene: -; len: 15; v_gene: TRBV18; j_gene: TRBJ2-5; CDR3aa: CASSPLGGIQETQYF; CDR3nt: TGTGCCAGCTCACCTCTGGGGGGTATTCAAGAGACCCAGTACTTC
abundance: few; d_gene: TRBD1; len: 14; v_gene: TRBV6-6; j_gene: TRBJ2-4; CDR3aa: CATRTGAAKNIQYF; CDR3nt: TGTGCCACCCGGACAGGGGCAGCCAAAAACATTCAGTACTTC
abundance: -; d_gene: -; len: 16; v_gene: TRBV2; j_gene: TRBJ2-5; CDR3aa: CASSEAGVEVSNEQYF; CDR3nt: TGTGCCAGCAGTGAAGCCGGGGTAGAGGTCAGTAATGAGCAGTACTTC
abundance: -; d_gene: -; len: 15; v_gene: TRBV20-1; j_gene: TRBJ1-2; CDR3aa: CSASSMGGDLYGYTF; CDR3nt: TGCAGTGCTAGCTCAATGGGGGGAGACCTCTATGGCTACACCTTC
abundance: -; d_gene: -; len: 14; v_gene: TRBV12-3/TRBV12-4; j_gene: TRBJ2-5; CDR3aa: CASSYLPPRETQYF; CDR3nt: TGTGCCAGCAGTTACCTCCCCCCCAGGGAGACCCAGTACTTC
abundance: -; d_gene: TRBD1; len: 14; v_gene: TRBV30; j_gene: TRBJ1-1; CDR3aa: CAWSSGQGNTEAFF; CDR3nt: TGTGCCTGGAGTTCGGGACAGGGGAACACTGAAGCTTTCTTT
abundance: few; d_gene: -; len: 15; v_gene: TRBV7-2; j_gene: TRBJ1-4; CDR3aa: CASRGPGKTNEKLFF; CDR3nt: TGTGCCAGCAGGGGGCCGGGGAAAACTAATGAAAAACTGTTTTTT
abundance: -; d_gene: -; len: 15; v_gene: TRBV15; j_gene: TRBJ1-1; CDR3aa: CATSREGRVDTEAFF; CDR3nt: TGTGCCACCAGCAGAGAGGGGAGGGTCGACACTGAAGCTTTCTTT
abundance: medium-sized; d_gene: -; len: 17; v_gene: TRBV4-2; j_gene: TRBJ2-5; CDR3aa: CASSPQNPSGFQETQYF; CDR3nt: TGTGCCAGCAGCCCCCAAAATCCGTCGGGATTCCAAGAGACCCAGTACTTC
abundance: -; d_gene: -; len: 14; v_gene: TRBV20-1; j_gene: TRBJ2-3; CDR3aa: CSARGDLLSDTQYF; CDR3nt: TGCAGTGCTAGAGGGGACTTGTTGTCAGATACGCAGTATTTT
abundance: once; d_gene: TRBD2; len: 16; v_gene: TRBV28; j_gene: TRBJ2-7; CDR3aa: CASSGPGAGGWYEQYF; CDR3nt: TGTGCCAGCAGTGGCCCCGGAGCGGGAGGATGGTACGAGCAGTACTTC
abundance: -; d_gene: TRBD2; len: 17; v_gene: TRBV20-1; j_gene: TRBJ2-5; CDR3aa: CSANSGLAGMFGETQYF; CDR3nt: TGCAGTGCAAATAGTGGGCTAGCGGGGATGTTTGGGGAGACCCAGTACTTC
abundance: -; d_gene: -; len: 12; v_gene: TRBV20-1; j_gene: TRBJ2-4; CDR3aa: CSTPGPVNIQYF; CDR3nt: TGCAGTACCCCAGGCCCCGTAAACATTCAGTACTTC
abundance: -; d_gene: TRBD1; len: 13; v_gene: TRBV12-3/TRBV12-4; j_gene: TRBJ1-1; CDR3aa: CASSSTGVAEAFF; CDR3nt: TGTGCCAGCAGTTCGACAGGGGTGGCTGAAGCTTTCTTT
abundance: -; d_gene: -; len: 16; v_gene: TRBV3-1; j_gene: TRBJ2-1; CDR3aa: CASSLRAGPLYNEQFF; CDR3nt: TGTGCCAGCAGCCTGCGGGCGGGACCCCTCTACAATGAGCAGTTCTTC
abundance: -; d_gene: -; len: 15; v_gene: TRBV4-3; j_gene: TRBJ1-4; CDR3aa: CASAPGSATNEKLFF; CDR3nt: TGCGCCAGCGCCCCAGGCAGTGCAACTAATGAAAAACTGTTTTTT
abundance: -; d_gene: TRBD1; len: 16; v_gene: TRBV6-6; j_gene: TRBJ1-6; CDR3aa: CASSNPGQGTNSPLHF; CDR3nt: TGTGCCAGCAGTAACCCGGGACAGGGAACAAATTCACCCCTCCACTTT
abundance: -; d_gene: -; len: 17; v_gene: TRBV7-2; j_gene: TRBJ2-1; CDR3aa: CASGHRGGGSSYNEQFF; CDR3nt: TGTGCCAGCGGCCATCGGGGTGGGGGAAGCTCCTACAATGAGCAGTTCTTC
abundance: once; d_gene: -; len: 15; v_gene: TRBV9; j_gene: TRBJ2-2; CDR3aa: CASRGDNRNTGELFF; CDR3nt: TGTGCCAGCAGGGGGGATAATAGGAACACCGGGGAGCTGTTTTTT
abundance: -; d_gene: -; len: 15; v_gene: TRBV5-1; j_gene: TRBJ2-5; CDR3aa: CASSLGDFSQETQYF; CDR3nt: TGCGCCAGCAGCTTGGGCGACTTCAGCCAAGAGACCCAGTACTTC
abundance: -; d_gene: -; len: 14; v_gene: TRBV2; j_gene: TRBJ2-1; CDR3aa: CASCFSQGVNEQFF; CDR3nt: TGTGCCAGCTGTTTCTCGCAGGGTGTGAATGAGCAGTTCTTC
abundance: -; d_gene: -; len: 16; v_gene: TRBV11-2; j_gene: TRBJ2-5; CDR3aa: CASSSTPLGVGETQYF; CDR3nt: TGTGCCAGCAGCTCAACCCCGCTTGGGGTCGGGGAGACCCAGTACTTC
abundance: few; d_gene: TRBD1; len: 15; v_gene: TRBV5-1; j_gene: TRBJ2-3; CDR3aa: CASSLGQGLTDTQYF; CDR3nt: TGCGCCAGCAGCCTGGGACAGGGATTGACAGATACGCAGTATTTT
abundance: -; d_gene: -; len: 14; v_gene: TRBV7-2; j_gene: TRBJ2-7; CDR3aa: CASSFSQGQYEQYF; CDR3nt: TGTGCCAGCAGCTTCTCACAGGGTCAGTACGAGCAGTACTTC
abundance: -; d_gene: -; len: 15; v_gene: TRBV5-1; j_gene: TRBJ2-3; CDR3aa: CASSWVTTSTDTQYF; CDR3nt: TGCGCCAGCAGCTGGGTTACCACTAGCACAGATACGCAGTATTTT
abundance: many; d_gene: -; len: 13; v_gene: TRBV29-1; j_gene: TRBJ1-6; CDR3aa: CSVETGPNSPLHF; CDR3nt: TGCAGCGTTGAAACAGGGCCGAATTCACCCCTCCACTTT
abundance: -; d_gene: TRBD1; len: 17; v_gene: TRBV27; j_gene: TRBJ1-6; CDR3aa: CASSLIGQGIYNSPLHF; CDR3nt: TGTGCCAGCAGTTTAATTGGACAGGGGATCTATAATTCACCCCTCCACTTT
abundance: -; d_gene: -; len: 15; v_gene: TRBV20-1; j_gene: TRBJ1-1; CDR3aa: CSAPSRSGLNTEAFF; CDR3nt: TGCAGTGCTCCTTCCCGGTCTGGGTTGAACACTGAAGCTTTCTTT
abundance: -; d_gene: -; len: 16; v_gene: TRBV27; j_gene: TRBJ2-7; CDR3aa: CAISVSAGGSTYEQYF; CDR3nt: TGTGCCATCTCCGTGTCGGCAGGGGGGTCCACCTACGAGCAGTACTTC
abundance: -; d_gene: -; len: 16; v_gene: TRBV29-1; j_gene: TRBJ2-7; CDR3aa: CSVIPTAGAVIHEQYF; CDR3nt: TGCAGCGTCATTCCTACGGCAGGGGCAGTAATCCACGAGCAGTACTTC
abundance: few; d_gene: TRBD2; len: 15; v_gene: TRBV12-3/TRBV12-4; j_gene: TRBJ2-7; CDR3aa: CASSLRTSGSLEQYF; CDR3nt: TGTGCCAGCAGTTTAAGGACTAGCGGGAGCCTCGAGCAGTACTTC
abundance: -; d_gene: TRBD1; len: 16; v_gene: TRBV6-4; j_gene: TRBJ2-5; CDR3aa: CASSDQKNRGQETQYF; CDR3nt: TGTGCCAGCAGTGACCAGAAGAACAGGGGGCAAGAGACCCAGTACTTC
abundance: -; d_gene: -; len: 15; v_gene: TRBV6-5; j_gene: TRBJ2-6; CDR3aa: CASSYQGAGANVLTF; CDR3nt: TGTGCCAGCAGTTACCAAGGGGCTGGGGCCAACGTCCTGACTTTC
abundance: -; d_gene: -; len: 14; v_gene: TRBV28; j_gene: TRBJ2-7; CDR3aa: CASYQGSGTYEQYF; CDR3nt: TGTGCCAGCTACCAGGGGAGCGGGACCTACGAGCAGTACTTC
abundance: -; d_gene: -; len: 14; v_gene: TRBV5-1; j_gene: TRBJ2-5; CDR3aa: CASSLAGLVETQYF; CDR3nt: TGCGCCAGCAGCTTGGCAGGGTTGGTAGAGACCCAGTACTTC
abundance: -; d_gene: -; len: 14; v_gene: TRBV10-3; j_gene: TRBJ2-2; CDR3aa: CAIMGATSSGELFF; CDR3nt: TGTGCCATCATGGGTGCTACGAGCTCCGGGGAGCTGTTTTTT
abundance: -; d_gene: TRBD2; len: 15; v_gene: TRBV4-1; j_gene: TRBJ2-1; CDR3aa: CASSQEGTSGNEQFF; CDR3nt: TGCGCCAGCAGCCAAGAAGGGACTAGCGGTAATGAGCAGTTCTTC
abundance: few; d_gene: -; len: 16; v_gene: TRBV5-1; j_gene: TRBJ2-5; CDR3aa: CASSLSRGEYQETQYF; CDR3nt: TGCGCCAGCAGCTTGTCTCGGGGAGAGTACCAAGAGACCCAGTACTTC
abundance: -; d_gene: -; len: 14; v_gene: TRBV6-5; j_gene: TRBJ2-5; CDR3aa: CASSYRDLAETQYF; CDR3nt: TGTGCCAGCAGTTACAGGGATTTGGCAGAGACCCAGTACTTC
abundance: -; d_gene: TRBD2; len: 16; v_gene: TRBV11-3; j_gene: TRBJ2-1; CDR3aa: CASGLFASGSYNEQFF; CDR3nt: TGTGCCAGCGGACTTTTCGCTAGCGGTTCCTACAATGAGCAGTTCTTC
abundance: -; d_gene: -; len: 13; v_gene: TRBV15; j_gene: TRBJ2-1; CDR3aa: CATSPSDYNEQFF; CDR3nt: TGTGCCACCAGCCCCTCCGACTACAATGAGCAGTTCTTC
abundance: -; d_gene: -; len: 15; v_gene: TRBV7-2; j_gene: TRBJ1-1; CDR3aa: CASSPPGRVMGEAFF; CDR3nt: TGTGCCAGCAGCCCTCCGGGACGGGTGATGGGTGAAGCTTTCTTT
abundance: -; d_gene: TRBD1; len: 16; v_gene: TRBV3-1; j_gene: TRBJ2-7; CDR3aa: CASSRGQAFDSYEQYF; CDR3nt: TGTGCCAGCAGCCGAGGACAGGCGTTTGATTCGTACGAGCAGTACTTC
abundance: -; d_gene: -; len: 12; v_gene: TRBV6-2/TRBV6-3; j_gene: TRBJ1-2; CDR3aa: CASTGLRGGYTF; CDR3nt: TGTGCCAGCACCGGGTTGCGAGGTGGCTACACCTTC